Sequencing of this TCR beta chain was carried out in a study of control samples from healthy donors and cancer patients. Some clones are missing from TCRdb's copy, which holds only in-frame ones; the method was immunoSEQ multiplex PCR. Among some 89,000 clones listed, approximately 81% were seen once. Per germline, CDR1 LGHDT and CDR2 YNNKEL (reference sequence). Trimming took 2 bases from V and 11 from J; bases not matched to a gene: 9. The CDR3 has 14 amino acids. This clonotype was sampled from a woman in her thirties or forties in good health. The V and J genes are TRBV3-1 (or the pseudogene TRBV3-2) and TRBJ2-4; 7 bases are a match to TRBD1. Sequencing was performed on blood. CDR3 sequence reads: CASSQLGTAEVQYF. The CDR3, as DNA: TGTGCCAGCAGCCAACTTGGGACAGCCGAGGTTCAGTACTTC.